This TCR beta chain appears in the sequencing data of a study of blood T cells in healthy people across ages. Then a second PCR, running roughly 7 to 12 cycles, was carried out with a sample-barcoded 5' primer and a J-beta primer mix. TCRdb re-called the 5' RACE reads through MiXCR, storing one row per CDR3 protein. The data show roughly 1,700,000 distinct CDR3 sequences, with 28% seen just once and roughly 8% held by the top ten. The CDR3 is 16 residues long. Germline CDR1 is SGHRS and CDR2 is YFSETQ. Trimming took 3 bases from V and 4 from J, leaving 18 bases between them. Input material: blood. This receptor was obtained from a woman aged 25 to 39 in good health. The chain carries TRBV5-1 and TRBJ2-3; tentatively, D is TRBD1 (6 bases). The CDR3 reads CASSWGTPLGADTQYF. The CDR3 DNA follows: TGCGCCAGCAGCTGGGGGACACCTCTGGGGGCAGATACGCAGTATTTT.